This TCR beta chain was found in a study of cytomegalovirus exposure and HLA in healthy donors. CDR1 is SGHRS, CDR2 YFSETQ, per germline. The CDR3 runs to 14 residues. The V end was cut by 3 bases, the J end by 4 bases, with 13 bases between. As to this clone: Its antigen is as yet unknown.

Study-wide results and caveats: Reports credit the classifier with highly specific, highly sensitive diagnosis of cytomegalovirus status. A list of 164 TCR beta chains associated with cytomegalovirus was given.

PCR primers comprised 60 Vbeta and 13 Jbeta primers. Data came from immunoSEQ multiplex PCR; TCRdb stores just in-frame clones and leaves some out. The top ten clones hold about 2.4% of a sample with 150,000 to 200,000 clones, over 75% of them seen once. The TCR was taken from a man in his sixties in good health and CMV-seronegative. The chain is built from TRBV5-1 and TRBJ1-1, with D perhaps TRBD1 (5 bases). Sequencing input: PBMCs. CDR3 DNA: TGCGCCAGCAGCTCTACGTGGGGGGGCACTGAAGCTTTCTTT. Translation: CASSSTWGGTEAFF.